This TCR beta chain was documented in a study of Ad26.COV2.S vaccination and SARS-CoV-2 variants. About the research overall: Of the COV1001 trial arms, the Ad26.COV2.S arm included the donor. The study gave Ad26.COV2.S intramuscularly, once or twice 56 days apart. Findings of the study overall: Quantification of TCR breadth and depth may have yielded underestimates of total T cell responses.

The assay was immunoSEQ multiplex PCR, and TCRdb's table has in-frame clones only and misses some. This sample yields about 460,000 clones, of which around 89% are seen a single time; 1.5% to 2% belongs to the top ten. Turning to this clone: Its antigen is not known.

Specified treatment: some 20 received Ad26.COV2.S at low or high dose, single or two shots; a few received placebo; per-sample allocation not given. Samples analyzed were those drawn on day 63 after the first vaccine or placebo injection. The source of this sequence is a person aged 18-60 years who received the Ad26.COV2.S COVID-19 vaccine or a placebo. The material sequenced was peripheral blood, taken in a trial of Ad26.COV2.S vaccine versus placebo.

The CDR3 DNA is TGTGCCAGCAGCTACCTGGACAGGGTACTCACTGAAGCTTTCTTT. This sequence encodes CASSYLDRVLTEAFF. This chain joins TRBV5-5 and TRBJ1-1; 8 positions match TRBD1. This CDR3 is built from 15 residues. V shed 3 bases, J shed 4 bases, and the junction held 8 bases outside the gene matches. Germline V gene data show CDR1 as SGHKS and CDR2 as YYEKEE (reference sequence).